This paragraph covers one TCR beta chain sequence. This sample is part of a study of OX40 agonist ivuxolimab in advanced cancers. Method: immunoSEQ multiplex PCR; TCRdb's copy keeps in-frame clones and lacks some. This sample has tens of thousands of clones, with approximately 78% found just once. The CDR3 runs to 16 residues. Germline-derived CDR1 and CDR2 are SGHVS and FNYEAQ. V was trimmed by 4 bases and J by 2 bases, leaving 14 bases between them. The source was CD4+ or CD8+ T cells sorted from blood, collected in a trial of the OX40 agonist ivuxolimab. The rearrangement links TRBV7-6 to TRBJ2-2; no clear D gene. The source is an adult with an advanced solid tumor such as melanoma, head and neck, liver or kidney cancer. The CDR3 nucleotides read TGTGCCAGCAGCTCACCGACCCTACCAAACACCGGGGAGCTGTTTTTT. Its protein is CASSSPTLPNTGELFF. The full variable domain, rest sourced from reference TRBV7-6 and TRBJ2-2, is GAGVSQSPRYKVTKRGQDVALRCDPISGHVSLYWYRQALGQGPEFLTYFNYEAQQDKSGLPNDRFSAERPEGSISTLTIQRTEQRDSAMYRCASSSPTLPNTGELFFGEGSRLTVL.